This TCR beta chain stems from a study of response to subunit inactivated influenza vaccine. Study results and limitations: Authors suggested seasonal influenza vaccinations each recruit few new T cells.

For this clonotype: The antigen is not known.

CDR1 SGHDT and CDR2 YYEEEE come from the germline V gene. CDR3 length: 20 residues. Unmatched junction bases numbered 25, after V lost 4 bases and J lost 5 bases. TCRdb re-analysed the RT-PCR reads in MiXCR, keeping a single row per CDR3 protein. The table includes about 160,000 distinct CDR3 sequences, around 9.9% detected once. The chain couples TRBV5-6 to TRBJ2-7; 9 positions agree with TRBD2. The specimen was non-naive T cells sorted from PBMCs, collected 45 days after vaccination. The source of this sequence is a man aged 45-60 years who received an inactivated influenza vaccine. In nucleotides, the CDR3 is TGTGCCAGCAGCAGACTTACAGGGGCGCCGACTTTAGCGGGGGCTCACGAGCAGTACTTC. Protein sequence: CASSRLTGAPTLAGAHEQYF.